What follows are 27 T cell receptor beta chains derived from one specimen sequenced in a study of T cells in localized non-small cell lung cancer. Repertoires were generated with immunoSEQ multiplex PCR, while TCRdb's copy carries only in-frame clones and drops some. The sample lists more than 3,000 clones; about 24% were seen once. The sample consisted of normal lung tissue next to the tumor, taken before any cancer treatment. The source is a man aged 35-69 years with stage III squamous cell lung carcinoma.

CDR3 bases: TGTGCCAGCTCAGAGGGCTTTCAAGAGACCCAGTACTTC. Its protein is CASSEGFQETQYF. This chain joins TRBV18 and TRBJ2-5; tentatively, D is TRBD2 (5 bases). With 5 bases removed from V and 2 bases from J, the gap between germline ends came to 9 bases. Germline assignment: CDR1 KGHSH and CDR2 LQKENI. This CDR3 spans 13 amino acids.

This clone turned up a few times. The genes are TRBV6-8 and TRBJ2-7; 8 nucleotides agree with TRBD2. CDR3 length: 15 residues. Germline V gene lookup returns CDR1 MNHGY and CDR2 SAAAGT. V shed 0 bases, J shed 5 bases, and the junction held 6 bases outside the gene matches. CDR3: CASSYSAGGRDEQYF. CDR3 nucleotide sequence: TGTGCCAGCAGTTACTCGGCGGGGGGCCGGGACGAGCAGTACTTC.

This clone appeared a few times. The CDR3: CASTPGTASSLGYV. Here the CDR3 DNA reads TGTGCCAGCACCCCCGGGACAGCCTCCTCCCTTGGGTACGTC. V gene TRBV6-8 combines with J gene TRBJ2-7, with 7 bases fitting TRBD1. Germline V gives CDR1 MNHGY, CDR2 SAAAGT. J gave up 12 bases and V 7 bases, and 18 bases lay outside the gene matches. CDR3 length: 14 amino acids.

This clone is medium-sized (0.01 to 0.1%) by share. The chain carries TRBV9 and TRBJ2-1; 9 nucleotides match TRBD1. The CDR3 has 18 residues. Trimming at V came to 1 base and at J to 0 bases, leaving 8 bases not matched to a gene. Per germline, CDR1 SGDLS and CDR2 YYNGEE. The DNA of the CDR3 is TGTGCCAGCAGCGTATGGGACAGGGCCCTTAGCTCCTACAATGAGCAGTTCTTC. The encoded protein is CASSVWDRALSSYNEQFF.

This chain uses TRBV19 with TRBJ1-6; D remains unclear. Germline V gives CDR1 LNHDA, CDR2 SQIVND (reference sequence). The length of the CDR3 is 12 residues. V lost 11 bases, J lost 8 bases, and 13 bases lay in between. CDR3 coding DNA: TGTGCCGCCGGGCACAACCATTCACCCCTCCACTTT. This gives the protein CAAGHNHSPLHF.

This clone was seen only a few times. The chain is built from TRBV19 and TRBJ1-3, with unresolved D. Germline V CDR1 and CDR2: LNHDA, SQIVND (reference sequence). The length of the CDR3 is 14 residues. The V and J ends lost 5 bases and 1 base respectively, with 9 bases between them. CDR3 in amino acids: CASSVQGSGNTIYF. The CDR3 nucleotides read TGTGCCAGTAGTGTCCAAGGGTCTGGAAACACCATATATTTT.

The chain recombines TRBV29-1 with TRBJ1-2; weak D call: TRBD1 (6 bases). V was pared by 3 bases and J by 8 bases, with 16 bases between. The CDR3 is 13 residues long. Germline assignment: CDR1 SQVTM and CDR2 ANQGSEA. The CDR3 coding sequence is TGCAGCGTTGAGATCGACGAGGGGGACGGCTACACCTTC. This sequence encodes CSVEIDEGDGYTF.

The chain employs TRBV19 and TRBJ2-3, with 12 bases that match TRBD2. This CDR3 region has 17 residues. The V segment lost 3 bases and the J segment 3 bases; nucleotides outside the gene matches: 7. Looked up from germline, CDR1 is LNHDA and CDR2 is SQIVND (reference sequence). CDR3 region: CASSIRLAGATTDTQYF. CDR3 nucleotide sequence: TGTGCCAGTAGTATCCGACTAGCGGGGGCGACTACAGATACGCAGTATTTT.

The CDR3 bases are TGTGCCAGCAGCTCCCCGGGGGGGGGCCCATGGACCGGGGAGCTGTTTTTT. This gives the protein CASSSPGGGPWTGELFF. This chain connects TRBV11-3 to TRBJ2-2; TRBD2 matches at 8 bases. Germline CDR1 is SGHNT and CDR2 is YENEEA. This CDR3 is 17 amino acids long. The trim removed 4 bases at V and 5 bases at J, leaving 12 bases unmatched.

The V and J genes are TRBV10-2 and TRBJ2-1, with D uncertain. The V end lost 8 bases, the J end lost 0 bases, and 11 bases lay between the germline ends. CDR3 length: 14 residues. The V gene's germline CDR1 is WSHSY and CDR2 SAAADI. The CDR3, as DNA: TGCGCCAGCGGAACGGCGAGCTCCTACAATGAGCAGTTCTTC. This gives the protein CASGTASSYNEQFF.

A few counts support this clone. The CDR3 here is CASSEVRLAGEETQYF. The CDR3 DNA reads TGTGCCAGCAGTGAAGTTCGGTTAGCGGGGGAAGAGACCCAGTACTTC. The chain employs TRBV9 and TRBJ2-5, with 9 bases matching TRBD2. V trimming: 5 bases; J trimming: 3 bases; junction bases outside the gene matches: 11. The CDR3 totals 16 residues. Per the germline V gene, CDR1 is SGDLS and CDR2 is YYNGEE.

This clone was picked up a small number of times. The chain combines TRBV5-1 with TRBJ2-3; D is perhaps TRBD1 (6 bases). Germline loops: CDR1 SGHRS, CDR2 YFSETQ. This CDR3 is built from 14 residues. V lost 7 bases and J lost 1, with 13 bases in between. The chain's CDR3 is CASQGTGRTDTQYF. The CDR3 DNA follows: TGCGCCAGCCAGGGTACAGGGCGCACAGATACGCAGTATTTT.

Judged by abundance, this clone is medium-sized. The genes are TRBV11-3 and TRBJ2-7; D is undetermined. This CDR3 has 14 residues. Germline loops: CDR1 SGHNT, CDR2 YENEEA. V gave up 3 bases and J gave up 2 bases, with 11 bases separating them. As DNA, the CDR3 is TGTGCCAGCAGCTTGGCCCCCAGGACCTACGAGCAGTACGTC. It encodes CASSLAPRTYEQYV.

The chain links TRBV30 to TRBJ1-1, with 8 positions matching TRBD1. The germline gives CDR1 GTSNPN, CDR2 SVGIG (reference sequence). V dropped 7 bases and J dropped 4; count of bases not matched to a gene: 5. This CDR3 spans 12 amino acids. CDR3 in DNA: TGTGCCTTGGACAGGGTGGGCACTGAAGCTTTCTTT. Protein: CALDRVGTEAFF.

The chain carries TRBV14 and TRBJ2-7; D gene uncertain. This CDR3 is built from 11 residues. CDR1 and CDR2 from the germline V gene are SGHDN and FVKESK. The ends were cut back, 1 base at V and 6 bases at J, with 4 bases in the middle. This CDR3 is CASSQGGEQYV. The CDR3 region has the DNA TGTGCCAGCAGCCAAGGCGGCGAGCAGTACGTC.

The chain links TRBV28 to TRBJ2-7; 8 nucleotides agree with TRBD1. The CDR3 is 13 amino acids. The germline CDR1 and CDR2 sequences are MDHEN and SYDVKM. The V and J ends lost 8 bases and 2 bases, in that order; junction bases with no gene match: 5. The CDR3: CASLGQATYEQYF. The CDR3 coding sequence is TGTGCCAGCCTGGGACAGGCCACCTACGAGCAGTACTTC.

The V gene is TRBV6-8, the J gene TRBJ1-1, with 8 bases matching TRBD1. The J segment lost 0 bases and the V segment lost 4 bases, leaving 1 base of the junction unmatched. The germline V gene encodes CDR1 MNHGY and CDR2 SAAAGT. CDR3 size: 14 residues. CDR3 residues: CASSSDRVNTEAFF. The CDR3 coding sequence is TGTGCCAGCAGTTCGGACAGGGTGAACACTGAAGCTTTCTTT.

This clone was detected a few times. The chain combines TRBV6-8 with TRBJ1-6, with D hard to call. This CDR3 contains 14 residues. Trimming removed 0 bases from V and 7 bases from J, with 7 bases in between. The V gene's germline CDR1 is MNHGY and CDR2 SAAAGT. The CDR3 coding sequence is TGTGCCAGCAGTTACTCACCACAGAATTCACCCCTCCACTTT. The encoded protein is CASSYSPQNSPLHF.

CDR3 bases: TGTGCCAGTAGTTTTACGAGTGACGCTAACTATGGCTACACCTTC. It encodes CASSFTSDANYGYTF. The chain combines TRBV19 with TRBJ1-2, with unresolved D. Trimming stripped 5 bases from V and 0 bases from J, with 13 bases between. The CDR3 has 15 residues. In germline, CDR1 is LNHDA, CDR2 SQIVND (reference sequence).

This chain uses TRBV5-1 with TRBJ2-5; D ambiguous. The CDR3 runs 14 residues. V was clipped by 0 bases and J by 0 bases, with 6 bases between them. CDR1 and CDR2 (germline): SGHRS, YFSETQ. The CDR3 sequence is CASSLATYQETQYF. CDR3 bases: TGCGCCAGCAGCTTGGCCACCTACCAAGAGACCCAGTACTTC.

The CDR3 reads CASSLVSSGGNNEQFF. CDR3 bases: TGTGCCAGCAGCTTAGTAAGCAGCGGGGGAAACAATGAGCAGTTCTTC. V is TRBV11-3 and J is TRBJ2-1; 8 bases are a match to TRBD2. This CDR3 has 16 amino acids. Per the germline V gene, CDR1 is SGHNT and CDR2 is YENEEA. After removal of 1 base from V and 5 bases from J, the junction contained 7 bases not matched to a gene.

The CDR3 nucleotides are TGTGCCAGCAGTGCCGACGCCACTGAAGCTTTCTTT. Translating it yields CASSADATEAFF. V usage is TRBV6-8 and J usage is TRBJ1-1; no reliable D call. Germline V lookup: CDR1 MNHGY, CDR2 SAAAGT. Trimming took off 5 bases at V and 4 bases at J, with 8 bases between the two ends. This CDR3 has 12 residues.

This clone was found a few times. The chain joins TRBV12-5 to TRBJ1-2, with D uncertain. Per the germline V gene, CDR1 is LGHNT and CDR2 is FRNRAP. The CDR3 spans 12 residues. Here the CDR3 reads CASTGGFYGYTF. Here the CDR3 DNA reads TGTGCCAGCACGGGTGGTTTCTATGGCTACACCTTC.

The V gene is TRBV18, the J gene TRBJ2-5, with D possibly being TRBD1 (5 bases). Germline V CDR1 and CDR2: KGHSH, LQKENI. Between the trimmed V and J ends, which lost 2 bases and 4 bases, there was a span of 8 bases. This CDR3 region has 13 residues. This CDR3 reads CASSPRGGETQYF. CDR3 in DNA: TGTGCCAGCTCACCAAGGGGCGGAGAGACCCAGTACTTC.

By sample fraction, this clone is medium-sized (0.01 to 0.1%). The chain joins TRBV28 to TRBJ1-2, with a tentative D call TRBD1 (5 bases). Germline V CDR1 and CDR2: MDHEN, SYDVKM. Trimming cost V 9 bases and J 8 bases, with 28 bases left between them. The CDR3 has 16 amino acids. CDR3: CASRPPEGTITRGYTF. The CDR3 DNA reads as TGTGCCAGTAGACCTCCGGAGGGGACGATTACCCGGGGCTACACCTTC.

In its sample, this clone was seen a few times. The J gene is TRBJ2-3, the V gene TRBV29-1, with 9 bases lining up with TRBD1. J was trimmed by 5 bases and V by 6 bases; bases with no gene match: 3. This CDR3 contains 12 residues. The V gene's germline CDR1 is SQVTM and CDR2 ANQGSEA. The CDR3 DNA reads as TGCAGCGTGGGACAGGGTGGAGATACGCAGTATTTT. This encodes CSVGQGGDTQYF.

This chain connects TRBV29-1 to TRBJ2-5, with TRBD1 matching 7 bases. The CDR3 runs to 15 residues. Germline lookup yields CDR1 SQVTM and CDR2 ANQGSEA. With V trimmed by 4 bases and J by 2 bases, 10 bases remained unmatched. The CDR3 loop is CSVATLTGRQETQYF. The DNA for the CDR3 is TGCAGCGTTGCTACCCTGACAGGGCGGCAAGAGACCCAGTACTTC.